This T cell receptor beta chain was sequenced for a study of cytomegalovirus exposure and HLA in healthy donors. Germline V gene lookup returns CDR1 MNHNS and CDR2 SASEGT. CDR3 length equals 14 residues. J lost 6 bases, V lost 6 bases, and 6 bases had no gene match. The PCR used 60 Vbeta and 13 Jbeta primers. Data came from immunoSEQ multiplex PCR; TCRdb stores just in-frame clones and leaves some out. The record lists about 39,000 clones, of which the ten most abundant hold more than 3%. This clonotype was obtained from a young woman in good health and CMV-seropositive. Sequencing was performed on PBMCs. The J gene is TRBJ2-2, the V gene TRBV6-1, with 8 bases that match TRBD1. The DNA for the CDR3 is TGTGCCAGCAGCAGGACAGGGAGTCCCGGGGAGCTGTTTTTT. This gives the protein CASSRTGSPGELFF.